The source of this TCR beta chain is a study of T cell repertoires in cytomegalovirus infection. Study-wide context: It can be stated that public TCR beta signatures indicated CMV infection as well as a matching HLA type.

TCRdb analysed the reads with MiXCR anew, one entry per CDR3 protein. This table holds about 130,000 distinct CDR3 sequences, approximately 8.8% found once. Study-level findings and limits: Ex vivo responses were dominated by HLA-C-restricted CMV-specific TCR beta clonotypes.

V lost 7 bases, J lost 3 bases, and 9 bases lay in between. Germline CDR1 and CDR2: MNHEY and SVGEGT. The CDR3 loop spans 13 amino acids. This clonotype has just a few counts. Its antigen is currently unknown. Sequencing input: PBMCs. The chain is built from TRBV6-2 or TRBV6-3 and TRBJ2-2; possibly TRBD2 for D (6 bases). This TCR came from a human donor in good health (CMV status not recorded). Some clones in this sample may be carry-over from other donors' samples. CDR3 sequence reads: CASTGVHTGELFF. The CDR3 region has the DNA TGTGCCAGCACGGGGGTACACACCGGGGAGCTGTTTTTT.